A single sample gave rise to the 28 T cell receptor beta chains below, sequenced in a study of CD8+ T cells in alopecia areata. Once RNA had been extracted, it was reverse transcribed into cDNA to act as the sequencing template. The protocol was immunoSEQ multiplex PCR, while the TCRdb copy is restricted to in-frame clones and leaves out a portion. Among about 150,000 clones listed, less than 70% were seen once. The treatment: oral pan-JAK inhibitor, 5-10 mg twice daily. Sequencing was performed on CD8+ T cells sorted from blood, taken at week 4, from a patient treated with tofacitinib. Source of these receptors: a human donor with alopecia areata.

The chain carries TRBV7-9 and TRBJ1-2; tentative D call: TRBD1 (5 bases). The CDR3 extends over 14 amino acids. Germline V gene lookup returns CDR1 SEHNR and CDR2 FQNEAQ (reference sequence). Trimming pared 4 bases from V and 7 bases from J, leaving 16 bases between. The CDR3 nucleotides are TGTGCCAGCAGCTCAACCGCCGGGACGGTTGGCTACACCTTC. Its translation is CASSSTAGTVGYTF.

In DNA form, the CDR3 reads TGTGCCATCATGTCGGGGGGTGGAGAGACCCAGTACTTC. Translating it yields CAIMSGGGETQYF. This rearrangement joins TRBV10-3 to TRBJ2-5; TRBD2 matches at 7 bases. The germline CDR1 and CDR2 sequences are ENHRY and SYGVKD. V shed 7 bases and J 4 bases; nucleotides not matched to a gene: 6. This CDR3 has 13 residues.

This clone was detected a few times. The CDR3 nucleotides read TGTGCCAGCAGTCCAAGACAGGGTCGCTATGGCTACACCTTC. As protein: CASSPRQGRYGYTF. The chain couples TRBV6-5 to TRBJ1-2; the match to TRBD1 covers 7 bases. CDR3 size: 14 residues. Germline V gene data show CDR1 as MNHEY and CDR2 as SVGAGI. The junction had 7 bases not matched to a gene; V was cut back by 5 bases and J by 4 bases.

The V gene is TRBV2, the J gene TRBJ2-7; maybe TRBD2 (6 bases). CDR3 length equals 13 residues. Trimming shortened V by 6 bases and J by 1 base, and 10 bases separated the two germline ends. Germline CDR1 SNHLY, CDR2 FYNNEI. The chain's CDR3 is CASSGGESYEQYF. The CDR3 bases are TGTGCCAGCAGCGGCGGGGAGTCCTACGAGCAGTACTTC.

This chain connects TRBV27 to TRBJ1-1; D perhaps matches TRBD1 (5 bases). Trimming took off 5 bases at V and 0 bases at J, with 13 bases between the two ends. Germline-derived CDR1 and CDR2 are MNHEY and SMNVEV (reference sequence). The length of the CDR3 is 15 residues. The CDR3 DNA sequence: TGTGCCAGCAGTGAAACCGGGGACCTGAACACTGAAGCTTTCTTT. Translating gives CASSETGDLNTEAFF.

The chain is built from TRBV5-4 and TRBJ1-1; no clear D gene. V lost 4 bases, J lost 0 bases, and 7 bases lay in between. CDR3 length equals 13 residues. Germline assignment: CDR1 SGHNT and CDR2 YYREEE (reference sequence). The CDR3 sequence: CASSPDLNTEAFF. CDR3 DNA sequence: TGTGCCAGCAGCCCAGACCTGAACACTGAAGCTTTCTTT.

The chain carries TRBV5-8 and TRBJ1-4; D not certain. The CDR3 totals 11 residues. CDR1 is SGHTS, CDR2 YDEGEE, per germline. Trimming took off 4 bases at V and 4 bases at J, with 2 bases between the two ends. The CDR3 bases are TGTGCCAGCAGCCTTAATGAAAAACTGTTTTTT. The encoded protein is CASSLNEKLFF.

CDR3 nucleotide sequence: TGTGCCTGGTGCGGGGGGGGCTACAATGAGCAGTTCTTC. Translated, it gives CAWCGGGYNEQFF. The chain couples TRBV30 to TRBJ2-1; 9 bases match TRBD2. Germline CDR1 and CDR2: GTSNPN and SVGIG (reference sequence). V lost 5 bases and J lost 3; bases outside the gene matches: 2. This CDR3 has 13 residues.

The gene calls are TRBV29-1 and TRBJ2-7; TRBD1 matches 7 bases. Germline V lookup: CDR1 SQVTM, CDR2 ANQGSEA. The CDR3 is 16 residues long. J lost 0 bases, V lost 2 bases, and 10 bases had no gene match. The CDR3 region is CSVEMSEGAHSYEQYF. CDR3 bases: TGCAGCGTTGAAATGAGCGAGGGGGCACACTCCTACGAGCAGTACTTC.

This clone appeared a single time. The chain combines TRBV7-9 with TRBJ2-3; D is unresolved. V dropped 4 bases and J dropped 1 base, with 6 bases sitting between them. This CDR3 region has 13 residues. Germline CDR1 reads SEHNR; CDR2 reads FQNEAQ (reference sequence). Here the CDR3 reads CASSSLGTDTQYF. The CDR3, as DNA: TGTGCCAGCAGCTCCCTGGGCACAGATACGCAGTATTTT.

The chain employs TRBV7-9 and TRBJ2-6; 7 nucleotides match TRBD1. This CDR3 has 19 amino acids. V shed 4 bases and J 0 bases; nucleotides not matched to a gene: 12. Per the germline V gene, CDR1 is SEHNR and CDR2 is FQNEAQ (reference sequence). Here the CDR3 reads CASSYRPGQDSSGANVLTF. The CDR3 DNA reads as TGTGCCAGCAGCTATAGACCCGGACAGGATAGCTCTGGGGCCAACGTCCTGACTTTC.

This chain uses TRBV27 with TRBJ1-1; possibly TRBD1 for D (6 bases). The CDR3 contains 13 residues. CDR1 is MNHEY, CDR2 SMNVEV, per germline (reference sequence). With 6 bases removed from V and 7 bases from J, the gap between germline ends came to 15 bases. Written as DNA, the CDR3 is TGTGCCAGCAGCCTGCAGAGGGGGGGTGAAGCTTTCTTT. It codes for CASSLQRGGEAFF.

J is TRBJ2-7 and V is TRBV11-2; 15 nucleotides line up with TRBD2. Germline trimming cut 6 bases from V and 0 bases from J; bases unmatched to any gene: 6. The CDR3 runs to 17 residues. Germline V gene sequence: CDR1 SGHAT, CDR2 FQNNGV. CDR3 DNA: TGTGCCAGCAGTTCCGGGACTAGCGGGGGGAGCTCCTACGAGCAGTACTTC. Translated, it gives CASSSGTSGGSSYEQYF.

This clone showed up just a few times. A junction end diverges from the germline sequence, so it may reflect a read error. The rearrangement joins TRBV6-6 to TRBJ2-7; 8 bases are a match to TRBD1. The CDR3 is made up of 14 amino acids. From germline, CDR1 is MNHNY and CDR2 SVGAGI (reference sequence). CDR3 sequence reads: CASSNSMTGDGQYF. The CDR3 DNA reads TGTGCCAGCAGTAACTCAATGACAGGGGACGGGCAGTACTTC.

J is TRBJ1-2 and V is TRBV15; a possible D gene is TRBD1 (5 bases). The germline gives CDR1 LNHNV, CDR2 YYDKDF (reference sequence). The CDR3 extends over 16 amino acids. The V end was cut by 8 bases, the J end by 0 bases, with 19 bases between. CDR3 sequence reads: CATESGRESPNYGYTF. The CDR3 nucleotides read TGTGCCACCGAAAGCGGCAGGGAAAGCCCTAACTATGGCTACACCTTC. The full variable domain, completed using reference TRBV15 and TRBJ1-2, is DAMVIQNPRYQVTQFGKPVTLSCSQTLNHNVMYWYQQKSSQAPKLLFHYYDKDFNNEADTPDNFQSRRPNTSFCFLDIRSPGLGDTAMYLCATESGRESPNYGYTFGSGTRLTVV.

The chain joins TRBV9 to TRBJ2-7; D is tentatively TRBD1 or TRBD2 (6 bases each). The CDR3 contains 14 residues. The V and J ends lost 6 bases and 5 bases respectively, with 18 bases between them. The V gene's germline CDR1 is SGDLS and CDR2 YYNGEE. CDR3 loop: CASNSGDWLDEQYF. As DNA, the CDR3 is TGTGCCAGCAACTCAGGGGACTGGCTTGACGAGCAGTACTTC.

This clone turned up a few times. This rearrangement joins TRBV2 to TRBJ1-1; D gene ambiguous. The V gene's germline CDR1 is SNHLY and CDR2 FYNNEI. This CDR3 is 14 amino acids long. Deletions cut 2 bases from V and 5 bases from J, with 12 bases between. CDR3 amino acids: CASSESLMGTEAFF. CDR3 coding DNA: TGTGCCAGCAGTGAATCCCTCATGGGTACTGAAGCTTTCTTT.

This clone was seen a single time. The chain has TRBV5-6 and TRBJ1-2; no clear D. V lost 2 bases to trimming and J lost 2 bases, with 10 bases between them. This CDR3 spans 14 amino acids. CDR1 is SGHDT, CDR2 YYEEEE, per germline. CDR3 region: CASSFIVDNYGYTF. The DNA of the CDR3 is TGTGCCAGCAGCTTTATAGTCGACAACTATGGCTACACCTTC.

Only a few counts were recorded for this clone. V usage is TRBV27 and J usage is TRBJ2-5; 9 positions match TRBD1. The V gene's germline CDR1 is MNHEY and CDR2 SMNVEV (reference sequence). With V trimmed by 7 bases and J by 5 bases, 8 bases remained unmatched. CDR3 size: 14 residues. Here the CDR3 DNA reads TGTGCCAGCACCATGACAGGGGGTCAGGAGACCCAGTACTTC. Protein sequence: CASTMTGGQETQYF.

This clone has more than one count but fewer than ten. The V and J genes are TRBV13 and TRBJ1-2; perhaps TRBD1 as D (6 bases). There are 13 residues in the CDR3. V lost 5 bases to trimming and J lost 3 bases, with 10 bases between them. Germline V gene lookup returns CDR1 PRHDT and CDR2 FYEKMQ (reference sequence). The CDR3 reads CASSEGDYYGYTF. The CDR3, as DNA: TGTGCCAGCAGCGAGGGGGATTACTATGGCTACACCTTC.

V gene TRBV15 combines with J gene TRBJ2-1; possibly TRBD1 or TRBD2 for D (5 bases each). The germline V gene encodes CDR1 LNHNV and CDR2 YYDKDF (reference sequence). This CDR3 is 13 amino acids long. V was trimmed by 4 bases and J by 8 bases, leaving 12 bases between them. As DNA, the CDR3 is TGTGCCACCAGCACCACCGAGGGGTATGAGCAGTTCTTC. Translating it yields CATSTTEGYEQFF.

This clone was observed a handful of times. This chain links TRBV7-9 with TRBJ1-2; 8 positions agree with TRBD1. CDR3 size: 14 residues. CDR1 SEHNR and CDR2 FQNEAQ come from the germline V gene (reference sequence). The V gene end was trimmed by 5 bases and the J gene end by 7 bases; junction bases not matched to a gene: 9. DNA of the CDR3: TGTGCCAGCAGCCCGGCCGAGACAGGGGCTGGCTACACCTTC. Amino acids: CASSPAETGAGYTF.

This clone appeared a few times. The chain links TRBV5-1 to TRBJ2-3, with TRBD1 matching 8 bases. Unmatched junction bases numbered 4, after V lost 0 bases and J lost 4 bases. Germline V gene sequence: CDR1 SGHRS, CDR2 YFSETQ. The CDR3 contains 15 residues. CDR3 in amino acids: CASSLAGQVSDTQYF. The CDR3 DNA is TGCGCCAGCAGCTTGGCGGGACAGGTTTCAGATACGCAGTATTTT.

This clone has a handful of counts. The sample contains more than one DNA sequence encoding this CDR3. This chain connects TRBV29-1 to TRBJ2-2; D remains unclear. CDR1 is SQVTM, CDR2 ANQGSEA, per germline. CDR3 length: 11 amino acids. Deletions cut 2 bases from V and 5 bases from J, with 3 bases between. In DNA, the CDR3 is TGCAGCGTTGAAAATACCGGGGAGCTGTTTTTT. Translation gives CSVENTGELFF.

The rearrangement joins TRBV29-1 to TRBJ2-2; 11 bases align to TRBD1. Trimming took 5 bases from V and 5 from J; bases not matched to a gene: 4. The germline V gene encodes CDR1 SQVTM and CDR2 ANQGSEA. The CDR3 has 14 residues. The CDR3 DNA is TGCAGCGTTATCGGGACAGGGGGGACCGGGGAGCTGTTTTTT. Its translation is CSVIGTGGTGELFF.

This sequence joins TRBV13 and TRBJ1-5; D might be TRBD1 (5 bases). Trimming took 4 bases from V and 1 from J, leaving 11 bases between them. In germline, CDR1 is PRHDT, CDR2 FYEKMQ (reference sequence). The CDR3 has 15 residues. The CDR3 here is CASSSGRDSNQPQHF. The CDR3 nucleotides are TGTGCCAGCAGCTCCGGACGGGACAGCAATCAGCCCCAGCATTTT.

There are a few counts of this clone. This chain connects TRBV6-6 to TRBJ1-1; no firm D call. This CDR3 has 11 amino acids. Germline V gene lookup returns CDR1 MNHNY and CDR2 SVGAGI (reference sequence). V was cut by 1 base and J by 4 bases, with 1 base left in between. In nucleotides, the CDR3 is TGTGCCAGCAGTTACTTCACTGAAGCTTTCTTT. The encoded protein is CASSYFTEAFF.

The V and J genes are TRBV5-4 and TRBJ2-7; D remains ambiguous. V was clipped by 4 bases and J by 1 base, with 12 bases between them. Germline V gene lookup returns CDR1 SGHNT and CDR2 YYREEE (reference sequence). The length of the CDR3 is 14 residues. In DNA, the CDR3 is TGTGCCAGCAGCGATAGTGTGGGATCCTACGAGCAGTACTTC. Encoded protein: CASSDSVGSYEQYF. The whole variable domain, filled in from reference TRBV5-4 and TRBJ2-7, reads ETGVTQSPTHLIKTRGQQVTLRCSSQSGHNTVSWYQQALGQGPQFIFQYYREEENGRGNFPPRFSGLQFPNYSSELNVNALELDDSALYLCASSDSVGSYEQYFGPGTRLTVT.